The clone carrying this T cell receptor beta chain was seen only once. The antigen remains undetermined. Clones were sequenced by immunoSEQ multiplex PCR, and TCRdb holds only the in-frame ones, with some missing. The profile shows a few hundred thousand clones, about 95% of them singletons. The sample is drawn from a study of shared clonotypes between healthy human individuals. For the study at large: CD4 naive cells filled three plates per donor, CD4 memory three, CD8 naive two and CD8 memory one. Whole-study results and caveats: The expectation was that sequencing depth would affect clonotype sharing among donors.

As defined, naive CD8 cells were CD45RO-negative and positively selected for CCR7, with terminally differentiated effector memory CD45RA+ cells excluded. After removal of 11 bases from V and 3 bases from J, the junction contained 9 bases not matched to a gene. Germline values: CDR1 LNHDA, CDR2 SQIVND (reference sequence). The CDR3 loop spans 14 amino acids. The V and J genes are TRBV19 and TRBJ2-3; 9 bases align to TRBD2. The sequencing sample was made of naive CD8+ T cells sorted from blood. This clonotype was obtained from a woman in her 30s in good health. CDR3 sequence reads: CAEAGGMGTDTQYF. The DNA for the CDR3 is TGTGCCGAAGCGGGAGGAATGGGAACAGATACGCAGTATTTT.